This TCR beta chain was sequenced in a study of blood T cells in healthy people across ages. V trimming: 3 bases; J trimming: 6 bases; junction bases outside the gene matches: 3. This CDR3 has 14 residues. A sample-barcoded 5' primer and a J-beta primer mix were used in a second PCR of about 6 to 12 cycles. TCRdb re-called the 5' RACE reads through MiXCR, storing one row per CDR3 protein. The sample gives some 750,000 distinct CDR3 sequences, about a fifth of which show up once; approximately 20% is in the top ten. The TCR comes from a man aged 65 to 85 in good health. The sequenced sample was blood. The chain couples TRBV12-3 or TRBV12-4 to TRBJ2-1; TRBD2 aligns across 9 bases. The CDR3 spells CASSFLAGANEQFF. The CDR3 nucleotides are TGTGCCAGCAGTTTTTTAGCGGGGGCCAATGAGCAGTTCTTC.